Below, one T cell receptor beta chain is given with its context. Its antigen is undetermined. The protocol was immunoSEQ multiplex PCR, while the TCRdb copy is restricted to in-frame clones and leaves out a portion. The profile covers 50,000 or so clones, with more than 75% appearing a single time and less than 7.5% taken by the ten largest. The source of the sample is a study of vaccination effects on CD4 cells after COVID-19. Germline V gene sequence: CDR1 LGHNT, CDR2 FRNRAP. The CDR3 is 16 amino acids. Trimming took 1 base from V and 5 from J, leaving 16 bases between them. In the ViraFEST assay, antigen-specific CD4+ clonotypes were identified by expansion after peptide-pool stimulation. Having been cultured for roughly 9 days, the cells underwent CD4+ T cell isolation. Nucleocapsid antibody tests were negative, and the vaccine recipients had no prior SARS-CoV-2 infection.

The material was CD4+ T cells from PBMCs cultured with HCoV-OC43 spike peptides, obtained before COVID-19 vaccination. Subset meaning: HCoV-OC43 spike overlapping peptide pool stimulation. The chain employs TRBV12-5 and TRBJ2-3, with D perhaps matching TRBD2 (6 bases). This sequence originates from a human donor who received a COVID-19 vaccine. CDR3 sequence: CASGLGGGLAGDTQYF. Written as DNA, the CDR3 is TGTGCTAGTGGTTTGGGGGGAGGACTGGCGGGAGATACGCAGTATTTT. The full variable domain, rest sourced from reference TRBV12-5 and TRBJ2-3, is DARVTQTPRHKVTEMGQEVTMRCQPILGHNTVFWYRQTMMQGLELLAYFRNRAPLDDSGMPKDRFSAEMPDATLATLKIQPSEPRDSAVYFCASGLGGGLAGDTQYFGPGTRLTVL.